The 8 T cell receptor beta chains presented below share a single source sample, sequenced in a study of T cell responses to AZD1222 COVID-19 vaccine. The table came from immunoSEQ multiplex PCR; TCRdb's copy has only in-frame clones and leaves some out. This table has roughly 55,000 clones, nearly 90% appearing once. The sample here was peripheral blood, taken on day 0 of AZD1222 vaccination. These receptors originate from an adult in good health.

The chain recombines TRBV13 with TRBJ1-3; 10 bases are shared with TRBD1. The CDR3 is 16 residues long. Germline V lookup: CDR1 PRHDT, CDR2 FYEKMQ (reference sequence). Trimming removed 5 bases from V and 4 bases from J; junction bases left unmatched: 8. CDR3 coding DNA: TGTGCCAGCAGCATCCTGGACAGGGGGAAAGGAAACACCATATATTTT. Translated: CASSILDRGKGNTIYF.

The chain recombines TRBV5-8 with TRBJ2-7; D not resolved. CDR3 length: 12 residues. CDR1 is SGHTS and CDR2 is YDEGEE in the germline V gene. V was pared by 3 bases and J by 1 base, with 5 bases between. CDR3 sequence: CASSWVSYEQYF. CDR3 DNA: TGTGCCAGCAGCTGGGTTTCCTACGAGCAGTACTTC.

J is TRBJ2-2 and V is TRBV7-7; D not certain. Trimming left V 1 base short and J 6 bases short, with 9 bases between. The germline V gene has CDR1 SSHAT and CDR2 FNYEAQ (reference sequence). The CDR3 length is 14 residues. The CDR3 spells CASSLGQEAGELFF. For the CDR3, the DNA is TGTGCCAGCAGCTTAGGGCAGGAAGCCGGGGAGCTGTTTTTT.

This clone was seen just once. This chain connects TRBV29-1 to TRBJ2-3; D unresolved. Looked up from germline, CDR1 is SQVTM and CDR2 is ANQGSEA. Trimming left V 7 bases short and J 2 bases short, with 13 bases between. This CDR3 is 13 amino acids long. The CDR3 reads CSAQNPYTDTQYF. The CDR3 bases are TGCAGCGCTCAGAATCCCTACACAGATACGCAGTATTTT.

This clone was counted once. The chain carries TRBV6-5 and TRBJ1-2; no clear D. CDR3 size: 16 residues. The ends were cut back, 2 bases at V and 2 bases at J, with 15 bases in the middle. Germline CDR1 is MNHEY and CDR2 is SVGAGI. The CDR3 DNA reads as TGTGCCAGCAGTTACGCAGGAAGGGCAGGAAACTATGGCTACACCTTC. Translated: CASSYAGRAGNYGYTF.

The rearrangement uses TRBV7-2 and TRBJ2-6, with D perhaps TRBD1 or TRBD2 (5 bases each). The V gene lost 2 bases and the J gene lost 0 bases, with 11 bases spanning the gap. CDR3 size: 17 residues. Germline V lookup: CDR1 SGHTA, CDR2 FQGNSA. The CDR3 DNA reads TGTGCCAGCAGCTTATTAGGGACCTCCTCTGGGGCCAACGTCCTGACTTTC. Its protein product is CASSLLGTSSGANVLTF.

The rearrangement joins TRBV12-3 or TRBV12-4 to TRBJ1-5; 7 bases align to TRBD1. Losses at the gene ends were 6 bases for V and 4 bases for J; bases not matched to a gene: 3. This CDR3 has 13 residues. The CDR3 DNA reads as TGTGCCAGCAGGCCGACAGGGAATCAGCCCCAGCATTTT. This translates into CASRPTGNQPQHF.

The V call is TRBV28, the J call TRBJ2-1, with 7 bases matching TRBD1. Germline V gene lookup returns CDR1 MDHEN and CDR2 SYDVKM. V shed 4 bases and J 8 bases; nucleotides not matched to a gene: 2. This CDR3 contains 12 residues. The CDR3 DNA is TGTGCCAGCAGTTCCACAGGGGATGAGCAGTTCTTC. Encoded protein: CASSSTGDEQFF.